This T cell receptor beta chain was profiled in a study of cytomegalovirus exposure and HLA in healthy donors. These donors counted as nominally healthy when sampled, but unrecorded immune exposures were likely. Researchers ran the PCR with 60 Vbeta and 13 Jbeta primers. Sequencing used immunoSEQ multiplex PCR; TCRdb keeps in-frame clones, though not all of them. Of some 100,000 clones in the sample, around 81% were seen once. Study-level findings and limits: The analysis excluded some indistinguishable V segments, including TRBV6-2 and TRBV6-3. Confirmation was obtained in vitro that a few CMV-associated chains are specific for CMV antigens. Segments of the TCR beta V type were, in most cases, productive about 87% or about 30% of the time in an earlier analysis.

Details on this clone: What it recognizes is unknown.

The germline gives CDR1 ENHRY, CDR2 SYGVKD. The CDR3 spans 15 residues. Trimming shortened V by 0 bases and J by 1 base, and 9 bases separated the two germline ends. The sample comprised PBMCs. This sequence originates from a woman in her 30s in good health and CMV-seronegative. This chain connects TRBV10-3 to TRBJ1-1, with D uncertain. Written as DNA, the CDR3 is TGTGCCATCAGTGAGTCGGGCCCTTCGAACACTGAAGCTTTCTTT. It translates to CAISESGPSNTEAFF.